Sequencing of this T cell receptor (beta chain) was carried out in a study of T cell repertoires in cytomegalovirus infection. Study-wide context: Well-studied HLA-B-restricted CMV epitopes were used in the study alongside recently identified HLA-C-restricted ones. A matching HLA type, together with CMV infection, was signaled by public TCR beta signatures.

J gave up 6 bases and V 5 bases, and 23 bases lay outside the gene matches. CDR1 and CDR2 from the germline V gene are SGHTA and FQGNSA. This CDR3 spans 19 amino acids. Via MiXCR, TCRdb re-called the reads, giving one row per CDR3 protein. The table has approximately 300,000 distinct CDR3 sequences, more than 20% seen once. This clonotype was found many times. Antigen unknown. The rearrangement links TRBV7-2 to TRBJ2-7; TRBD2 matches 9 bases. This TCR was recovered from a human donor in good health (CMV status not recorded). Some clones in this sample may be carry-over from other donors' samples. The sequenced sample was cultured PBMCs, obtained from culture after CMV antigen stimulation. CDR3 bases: TGTGCCAGCAGCCCCACGGGGGGACTAGCAGGCCTGGGATCGGGCGAGCAGTACGTC. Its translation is CASSPTGGLAGLGSGEQYV.